These T cell receptor beta chains were read from a single sample in a study of tumor and adjacent non-tumor tissue in lung cancer. TCRdb used MiXCR to reprocess the multiplex PCR reads, holding one entry per CDR3 protein. This table holds more than 55,000 distinct CDR3 sequences, 65% to 80% found once. Sequenced sample: distant non-tumor lung tissue. The receptors were sampled from a man aged 55 to 70 with non-small cell lung cancer. Both conserved end residues are part of each CDR3. A D gene is named only where the DNA matches it firmly. Size values are once, few and many counts, or a class for expanded clones, and some rows have none.

TRBJ2-7 | . | TRBV4-2 | many | TGTGCCAGCAGCCATGCAGTAGAGGCGGTCCCCTACGAGCAGTACTTC | CASSHAVEAVPYEQYF
TRBJ2-7 | TRBD2 | TRBV6-5 | many | TGTGCCAGCAGTTATGAGGGACTAGAGTACGAGCAGTACTTC | CASSYEGLEYEQYF
TRBJ2-1 | . | TRBV12-3/TRBV12-4 | . | TGTGCCAGCAGTTTCATTCAGCGGGACAACAATGAACAGTTCTTC | CASSFIQRDNNEQFF
TRBJ2-7 | . | TRBV6-1 | . | TGTCCCAGCAGTGAATCCCGTGGACAGTCCTACGAGCAGTACTTC | CPSSESRGQSYEQYF
TRBJ2-7 | . | TRBV6-5 | . | TGCGCCAGCAGTCCCCAGTCCGTCGGTATCGAGGAGCAGTACTTC | CASSPQSVGIEEQYF
TRBJ2-7 | . | TRBV6-1 | once | TGTGCCAGCAACGTAGTATCCGGAGGGCACTCCTTC | CASNVVSGGHSF
TRBJ2-4 | . | TRBV6-2/TRBV6-3 | . | TGTGCCAGCAGTTACTCCGTGTCACCCGACAAGACTAGTGCCAAAAACATTCAATACTTC | CASSYSVSPDKTSAKNIQYF
TRBJ2-3 | . | TRBV6-1 | . | TGTGCCAGTACTCCTAACACAGATAGGCAGTATTTT | CASTPNTDRQYF
TRBJ2-7 | . | TRBV10-2 | . | TGCGCCAGCGCCCACGGCAGGGACCCTACCTACAAGCAGTACTTC | CASAHGRDPTYKQYF
TRBJ2-5 | . | TRBV5-4 | . | TGTGCAAACAGCTACGACGAACAGACGGGGACCCAGTACTTC | CANSYDEQTGTQYF
TRBJ2-7 | . | TRBV12-3/TRBV12-4 | . | TGTGCCAGCAGCCCCGGGAGAGGGGATCTCGAGCAGTACTTC | CASSPGRGDLEQYF
TRBJ2-7 | . | TRBV11-1 | . | TGTGCCAGCAGCTTGAAAATCAGTCCTTTCGAGCAGTACTTC | CASSLKISPFEQYF
TRBJ2-5 | . | TRBV21-1 | many | TGTGCCAGCGGGGCTCTCGGTGGTCCACAAGAGACCCAGTACTTC | CASGALGGPQETQYF
TRBJ2-5 | . | TRBV25-1 | . | TGTGCCAGCAGTGAACAGGTGGGGAGCTTAGAGACCCAGTACTTC | CASSEQVGSLETQYF
TRBJ2-5 | TRBD2 | TRBV29-1 | . | TGCAGTGCTGCCGGGGGAAACGAGCGGGGACGGGAGACCCAGTACTTT | CSAAGGNERGRETQYF
TRBJ2-7 | TRBD2 | TRBV7-8 | . | TGTGACAGCAGTACCGGACTAGACTACGGACAGTACTTC | CDSSTGLDYGQYF
TRBJ2-7 | TRBD2 | TRBV11-2 | . | TGTGCCAGCAGTTCCACTGGGTCTAGCGGGACGAGCTCCTACGACCAGTACTTC | CASSSTGSSGTSSYDQYF
TRBJ2-1 | . | TRBV28 | . | TGTGCCAGCAGTACGGCTAGCGAGATGGATCTCAATGAGCAATTCTTC | CASSTASEMDLNEQFF
TRBJ1-4 | TRBD1 | TRBV6-6 | . | TGTGCTAGCAGTTCCAGGGGGCAGCTTGAAAAACTGTTATTT | CASSSRGQLEKLLF
TRBJ2-1 | . | TRBV29-1 | . | TGCAATGTGCGAAGGGGCCCTGAGCAGTTCTTC | CNVRRGPEQFF
TRBJ2-7 | . | TRBV28 | . | TGTGCCAGCAGTTTCGCCGGGACATGGGGGTACGAGCAATACTTC | CASSFAGTWGYEQYF
TRBJ2-1 | . | TRBV4-2 | once | TGTGTCAGCAGCCAAGATCTTCGCCTTCCCGAGCAGTTCTTC | CVSSQDLRLPEQFF
TRBJ1-1 | . | TRBV6-5 | once | TGTGCCAGCAGATTCCCCGTTCACGAAGCTTTCTTT | CASRFPVHEAFF
TRBJ2-7 | . | TRBV12-3/TRBV12-4 | once | TGTACCAGCAGTTTTCTTGGGATTTCCTACGAGCAGTACTTC | CTSSFLGISYEQYF
TRBJ2-7 | TRBD1 | TRBV4-2 | . | TGTGCCAGCAGCCCGACAGGGGGTAGTGGCGAGCAGTGCTTC | CASSPTGGSGEQCF
TRBJ2-7 | . | TRBV7-8 | . | TGTGCCAGCAGTACAAGACTAGACTACGATCAGTACTTC | CASSTRLDYDQYF
TRBJ1-6 | . | TRBV6-5 | many | TGTGCCAGCAGTTGGACAACCCAATCACCCCTCCACTTT | CASSWTTQSPLHF
TRBJ2-7 | . | TRBV11-2 | . | TGTGCCAGCAGCTCCACCCGCTACGAGCAGTACTTC | CASSSTRYEQYF
TRBJ2-1 | . | TRBV28 | . | TGTGCCAGCAGTCGACTAACCAGAGGTGAGCATTTCTTC | CASSRLTRGEHFF
TRBJ2-1 | . | TRBV6-6 | few | TGTGCCGCAAGGGGGGGGTTCGATGGGGATGCGCAGTTCTTC | CAARGGFDGDAQFF
TRBJ1-1 | TRBD1 | TRBV6-2/TRBV6-3 | . | TGTGCCAGCAGCTACACATTCGACTACGGACAGGGGTGGGGAAAGACTGAAGCTTTCTTT | CASSYTFDYGQGWGKTEAFF
TRBJ2-3 | TRBD1 | TRBV11-1 | . | TGTGTCAGCAGACCCGGGACAGAGTTCACAGATACGCAGTATTTT | CVSRPGTEFTDTQYF
TRBJ1-2 | . | TRBV29-1 | . | TGCAGTGTACAGCGCTCAGGTACTAATGGCTACATATTC | CSVQRSGTNGYIF
TRBJ2-7 | . | TRBV6-2/TRBV6-3 | . | TGTGCCAGCAGTACTTACCGGACAGCCTACGAACACTACTTC | CASSTYRTAYEHYF
TRBJ2-7 | TRBD1 | TRBV10-3 | many | TGTGCCATCAGTGAGTGGGGGACAGGGACCTACGAGCAGTACTTC | CAISEWGTGTYEQYF